The 2 T cell receptor beta chains below come from one sample, sequenced in a study of blood T cell repertoires in COVID-19. Profiled with immunoSEQ multiplex PCR; TCRdb holds only in-frame clones, not every one. The data contain roughly 250,000 clones, roughly four fifths of them singletons. The sequenced sample was peripheral blood. The source of these receptors is a man aged 45-65 years with active or convalescent COVID-19.

J is TRBJ2-3 and V is TRBV6-6; TRBD2 aligns across 8 bases. V was pared by 7 bases and J by 3 bases, with 9 bases of the junction left unmatched. The CDR3 is made up of 15 amino acids. Germline-derived CDR1 and CDR2 are MNHNY and SVGAGI (reference sequence). CDR3 coding DNA: TGTGCCAGCACTGGGCGGGGGGAGGTAACAGATACGCAGTATTTT. Its translation is CASTGRGEVTDTQYF.

This clone has a single count. V gene TRBV2 combines with J gene TRBJ2-3, with TRBD2 as a possible D gene (5 bases). Trimming left V 4 bases short and J 10 bases short, with 12 bases between. The CDR3 runs 12 residues. Per germline, CDR1 SNHLY and CDR2 FYNNEI. The CDR3 sequence is CASSADAEAQYF. In nucleotides, the CDR3 is TGTGCCAGCAGTGCGGACGCGGAGGCGCAGTATTTT. Full variable domain (outside the CDR3, taken from reference TRBV2 and TRBJ2-3): EPEVTQTPSHQVTQMGQEVILRCVPISNHLYFYWYRQILGQKVEFLVSFYNNEISEKSEIFDDQFSVERPDGSNFTLKIRSTKLEDSAMYFCASSADAEAQYFGPGTRLTVL.